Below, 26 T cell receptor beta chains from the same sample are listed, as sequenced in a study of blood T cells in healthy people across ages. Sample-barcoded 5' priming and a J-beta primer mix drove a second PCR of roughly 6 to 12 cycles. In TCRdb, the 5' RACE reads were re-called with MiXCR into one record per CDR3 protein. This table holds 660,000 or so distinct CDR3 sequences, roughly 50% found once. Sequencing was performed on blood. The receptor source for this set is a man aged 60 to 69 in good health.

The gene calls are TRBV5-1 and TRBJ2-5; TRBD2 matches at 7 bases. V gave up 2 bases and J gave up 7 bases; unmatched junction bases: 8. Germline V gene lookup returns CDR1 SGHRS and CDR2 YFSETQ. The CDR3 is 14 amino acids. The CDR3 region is CASSFGAGMVTQYF. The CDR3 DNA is TGCGCCAGCAGCTTCGGAGCGGGGATGGTGACCCAGTACTTC.

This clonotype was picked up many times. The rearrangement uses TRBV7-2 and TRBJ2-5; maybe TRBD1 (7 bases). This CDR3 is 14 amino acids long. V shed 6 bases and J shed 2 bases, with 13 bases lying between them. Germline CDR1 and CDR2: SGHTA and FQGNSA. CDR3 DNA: TGTGCCAGCAGTCCGGGGGACAGACAAGAGACCCAGTACTTC. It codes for CASSPGDRQETQYF.

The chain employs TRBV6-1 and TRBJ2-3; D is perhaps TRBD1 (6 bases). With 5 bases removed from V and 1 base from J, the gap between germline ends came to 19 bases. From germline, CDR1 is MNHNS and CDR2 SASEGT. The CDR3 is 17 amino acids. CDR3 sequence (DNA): TGTGCCAGCAGTAGGTCCGGCAGGGGTTTTGGCACAGATACGCAGTATTTT. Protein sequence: CASSRSGRGFGTDTQYF.

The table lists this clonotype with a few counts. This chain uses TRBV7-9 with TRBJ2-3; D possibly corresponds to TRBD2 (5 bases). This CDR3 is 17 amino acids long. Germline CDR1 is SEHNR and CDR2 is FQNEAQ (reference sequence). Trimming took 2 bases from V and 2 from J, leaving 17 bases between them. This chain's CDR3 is CASSLPRASRLTDTQYF. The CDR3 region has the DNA TGTGCCAGCAGCTTACCTCGGGCTAGCAGGCTCACAGATACGCAGTATTTT.

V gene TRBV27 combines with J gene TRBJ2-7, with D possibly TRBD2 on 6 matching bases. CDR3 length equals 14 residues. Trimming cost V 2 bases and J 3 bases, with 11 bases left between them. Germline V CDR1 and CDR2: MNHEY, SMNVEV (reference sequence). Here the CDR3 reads CASSLSPSVYEQYF. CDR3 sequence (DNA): TGTGCCAGCAGTTTAAGTCCTAGCGTCTACGAGCAGTACTTC.

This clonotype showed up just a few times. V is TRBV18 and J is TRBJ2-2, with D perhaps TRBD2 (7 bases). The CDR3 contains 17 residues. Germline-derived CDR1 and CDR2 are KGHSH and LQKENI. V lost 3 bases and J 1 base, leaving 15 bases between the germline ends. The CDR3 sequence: CASSPRGGGLNTGELFF. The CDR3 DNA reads TGTGCCAGCTCACCCCGGGGCGGGGGCCTGAACACCGGGGAGCTGTTTTTT. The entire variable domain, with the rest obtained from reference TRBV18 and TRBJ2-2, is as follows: NAGVMQNPRHLVRRRGQEARLRCSPMKGHSHVYWYRQLPEEGLKFMVYLQKENIIDESGMPKERFSAEFPKEGPSILRIQQVVRGDSAAYFCASSPRGGGLNTGELFFGEGSRLTVL.

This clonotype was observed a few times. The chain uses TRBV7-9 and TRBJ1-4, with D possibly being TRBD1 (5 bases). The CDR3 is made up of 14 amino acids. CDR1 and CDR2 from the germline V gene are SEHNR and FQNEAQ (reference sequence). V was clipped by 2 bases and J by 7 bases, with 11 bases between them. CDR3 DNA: TGTGCCAGCAGCTTATGGGCAGGGAGTGAAAAACTGTTTTTT. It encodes CASSLWAGSEKLFF.

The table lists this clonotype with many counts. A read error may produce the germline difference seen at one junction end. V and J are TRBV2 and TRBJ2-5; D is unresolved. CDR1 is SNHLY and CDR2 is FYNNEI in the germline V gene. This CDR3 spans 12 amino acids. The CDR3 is CASSVGQETQYF. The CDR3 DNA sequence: TGCGCCAGCAGTGTGGGGCAAGAGACCCAGTACTTC.

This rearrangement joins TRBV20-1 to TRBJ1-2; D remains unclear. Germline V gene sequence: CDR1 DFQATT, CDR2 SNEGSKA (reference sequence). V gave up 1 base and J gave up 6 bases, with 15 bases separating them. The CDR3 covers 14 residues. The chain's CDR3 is CSARALNGADGYTF. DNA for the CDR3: TGCAGTGCTAGAGCTTTGAACGGCGCGGATGGCTACACCTTC.

This CDR3 is CASSLDVGSSYNEQFF. As DNA, the CDR3 is TGCGCCAGCAGCTTGGACGTGGGGTCCTCCTACAATGAGCAGTTCTTC. The chain uses TRBV5-1 and TRBJ2-1; no clear D. This CDR3 comprises 16 residues. Germline CDR1 SGHRS, CDR2 YFSETQ. Trimming left V 0 bases short and J 0 bases short, with 10 bases between.

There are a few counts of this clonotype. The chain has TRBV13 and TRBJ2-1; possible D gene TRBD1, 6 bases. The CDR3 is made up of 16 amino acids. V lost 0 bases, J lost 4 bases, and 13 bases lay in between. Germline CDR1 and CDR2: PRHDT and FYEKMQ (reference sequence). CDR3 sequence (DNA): TGTGCCAGCAGCTTAGGGGCAGGGGAGACTTACAATGAGCAGTTCTTC. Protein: CASSLGAGETYNEQFF. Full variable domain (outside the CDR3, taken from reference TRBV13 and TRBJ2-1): AAGVIQSPRHLIKEKRETATLKCYPIPRHDTVYWYQQGPGQDPQFLISFYEKMQSDKGSIPDRFSAQQFSDYHSELNMSSLELGDSALYFCASSLGAGETYNEQFFGPGTRLTVL.

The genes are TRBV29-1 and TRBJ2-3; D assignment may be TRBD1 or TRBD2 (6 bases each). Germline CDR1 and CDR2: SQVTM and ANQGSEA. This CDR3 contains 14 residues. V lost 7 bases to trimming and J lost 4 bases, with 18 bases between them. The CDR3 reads CSGAVTGRPDTQYF. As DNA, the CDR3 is TGCAGCGGGGCCGTTACAGGGAGGCCAGATACGCAGTATTTT.

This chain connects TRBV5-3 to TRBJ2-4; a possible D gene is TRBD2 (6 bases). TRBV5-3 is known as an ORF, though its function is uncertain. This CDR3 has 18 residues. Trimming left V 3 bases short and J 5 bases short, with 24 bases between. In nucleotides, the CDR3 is TGTGCCAGAAGCTCTCTACGACAGACTAGGTTAAAGGAAAACATTCAGTACTTC. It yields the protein CARSSLRQTRLKENIQYF.

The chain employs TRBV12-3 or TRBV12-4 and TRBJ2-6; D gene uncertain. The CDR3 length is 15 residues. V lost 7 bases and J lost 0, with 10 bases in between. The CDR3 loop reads CASIPHHSGANVLTF. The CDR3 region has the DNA TGTGCCAGCATCCCACACCACTCTGGGGCCAACGTCCTGACTTTC.

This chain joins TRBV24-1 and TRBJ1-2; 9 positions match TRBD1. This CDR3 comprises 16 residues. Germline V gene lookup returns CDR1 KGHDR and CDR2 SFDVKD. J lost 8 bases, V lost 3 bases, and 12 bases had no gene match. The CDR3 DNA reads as TGTGCCACCAGTGATCCTAACACCGGGACAGGGAACGGCTACACCTTC. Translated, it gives CATSDPNTGTGNGYTF.

The CDR3 here is CASNNPGRRHTGELFF. DNA of the CDR3: TGTGCCAGCAACAATCCAGGGAGAAGGCACACCGGGGAGCTGTTTTTT. The chain is built from TRBV7-2 and TRBJ2-2, with D perhaps TRBD1 or TRBD2 (5 bases each). V dropped 7 bases and J dropped 3 bases, with 18 bases sitting between them. Germline V gene data show CDR1 as SGHTA and CDR2 as FQGNSA. The CDR3 has 16 amino acids.

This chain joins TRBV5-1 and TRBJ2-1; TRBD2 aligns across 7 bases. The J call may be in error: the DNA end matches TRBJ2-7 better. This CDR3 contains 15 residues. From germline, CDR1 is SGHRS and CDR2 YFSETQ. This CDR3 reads CASSRAGVSYNEQYF. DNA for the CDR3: TGCGCCAGCAGCCGGGCGGGGGTCTCCTACAATGAGCAGTACTTC.

The CDR3 protein is CSVVTGKVGVETQYF. In DNA form, the CDR3 reads TGCAGCGTTGTTACGGGGAAAGTGGGGGTGGAGACCCAGTACTTC. This chain joins TRBV29-1 and TRBJ2-5, with D tentatively TRBD1 or TRBD2 (5 bases each). Germline loops: CDR1 SQVTM, CDR2 ANQGSEA. CDR3 length: 15 residues. The V end was cut by 4 bases, the J end by 5 bases, with 20 bases between.

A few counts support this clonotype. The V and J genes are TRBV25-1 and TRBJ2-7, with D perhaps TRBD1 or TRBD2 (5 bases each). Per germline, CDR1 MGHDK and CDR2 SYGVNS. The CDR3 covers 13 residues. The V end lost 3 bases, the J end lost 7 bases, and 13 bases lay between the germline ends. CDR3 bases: TGTGCCAGCAGTGACCGGGACCCCGGGGAGCAGTACTTC. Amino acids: CASSDRDPGEQYF.

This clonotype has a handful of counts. The CDR3 spells CASSYEGAGEIQETQYF. The CDR3 bases are TGTGCCAGCAGTTACGAGGGTGCAGGGGAGATCCAAGAGACCCAGTACTTC. The chain uses TRBV6-6 and TRBJ2-5; a weak D match, TRBD1 (6 bases). The V end was cut by 2 bases, the J end by 1 base, with 17 bases between. Germline V lookup: CDR1 MNHNY, CDR2 SVGAGI (reference sequence). The CDR3 contains 17 residues.

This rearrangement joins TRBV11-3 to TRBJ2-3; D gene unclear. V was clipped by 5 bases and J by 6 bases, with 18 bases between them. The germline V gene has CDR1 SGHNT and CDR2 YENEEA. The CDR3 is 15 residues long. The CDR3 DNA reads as TGTGCCAGCAGCCATACGGTCGGACCCGGGGATACGCAGTATTTT. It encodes CASSHTVGPGDTQYF.

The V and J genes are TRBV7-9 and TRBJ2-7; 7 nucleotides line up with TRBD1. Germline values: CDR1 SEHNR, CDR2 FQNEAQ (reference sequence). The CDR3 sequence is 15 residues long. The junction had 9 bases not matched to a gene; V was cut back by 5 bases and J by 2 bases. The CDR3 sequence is CASSTQGTATYEQYF. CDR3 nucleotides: TGTGCCAGCAGCACCCAGGGGACAGCCACCTACGAGCAGTACTTC.

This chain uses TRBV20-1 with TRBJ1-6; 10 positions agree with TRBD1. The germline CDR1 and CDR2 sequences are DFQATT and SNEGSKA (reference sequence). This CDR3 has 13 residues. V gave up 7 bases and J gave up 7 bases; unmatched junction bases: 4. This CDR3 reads CSGSGQGNSPLHF. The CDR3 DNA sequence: TGCAGTGGGTCGGGACAGGGGAATTCACCCCTCCACTTT.

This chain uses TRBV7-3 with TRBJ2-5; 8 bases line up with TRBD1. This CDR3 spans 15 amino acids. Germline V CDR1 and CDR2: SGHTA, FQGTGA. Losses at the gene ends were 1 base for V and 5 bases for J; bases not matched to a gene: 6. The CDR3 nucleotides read TGTGCCAGCAGCTTAAGAGGACAGGGTGGGGAGACCCAGTACTTC. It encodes CASSLRGQGGETQYF.

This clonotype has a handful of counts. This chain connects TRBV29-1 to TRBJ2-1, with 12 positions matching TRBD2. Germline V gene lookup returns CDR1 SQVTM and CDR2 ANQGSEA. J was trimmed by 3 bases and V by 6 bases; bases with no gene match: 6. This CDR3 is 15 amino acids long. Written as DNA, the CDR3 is TGCAGCGTGGACCCTAGCGGGGGGGTCTACAATGAGCAGTTCTTC. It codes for CSVDPSGGVYNEQFF.

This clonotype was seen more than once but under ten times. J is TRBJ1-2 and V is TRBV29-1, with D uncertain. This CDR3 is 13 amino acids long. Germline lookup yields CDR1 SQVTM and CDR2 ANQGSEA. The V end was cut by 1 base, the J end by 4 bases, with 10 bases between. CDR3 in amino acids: CSVEAAARYGYTF. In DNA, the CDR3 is TGCAGCGTTGAAGCAGCAGCCCGCTATGGCTACACCTTC. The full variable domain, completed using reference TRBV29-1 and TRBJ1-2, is SAVISQKPSRDICQRGTSLTIQCQVDSQVTMMFWYRQQPGQSLTLIATANQGSEATYESGFVIDKFPISRPNLTFSTLTVSNMSPEDSSIYLCSVEAAARYGYTFGSGTRLTVV.